One sample yielded the 30 T cell receptor beta chains listed below, sequenced in a study of Ad26.COV2.S vaccination and SARS-CoV-2 variants. The data were produced by immunoSEQ multiplex PCR, yet TCRdb's version contains in-frame clones alone and is incomplete. The data show a few hundred thousand clones, with roughly 90% seen just once and roughly an eighth held by the top ten. Noted treatment: some 20 received Ad26.COV2.S at low or high dose, single or two shots; several received placebo; per-sample allocation not given. Repertoires come from day 63 after the first vaccine or placebo injection. The sequences come from peripheral blood, collected in a trial of Ad26.COV2.S vaccine versus placebo. Source of these receptors: a person aged 18-65 years who received the Ad26.COV2.S COVID-19 vaccine or a placebo.

The chain employs TRBV5-1 and TRBJ2-7; TRBD2 aligns across 10 bases. The germline V gene has CDR1 SGHRS and CDR2 YFSETQ. The CDR3 has 15 amino acids. V was pared by 3 bases and J by 1 base, with 4 bases of the junction left unmatched. CDR3 sequence reads: CASSSSGSGSYEQYF. As DNA, the CDR3 is TGCGCCAGCAGCTCTAGCGGGAGCGGTTCCTACGAGCAGTACTTC.

V gene TRBV19 combines with J gene TRBJ2-1; 12 bases agree with TRBD2. V trimming: 4 bases; J trimming: 5 bases; junction bases outside the gene matches: 9. Germline CDR1 LNHDA, CDR2 SQIVND (reference sequence). The CDR3 is made up of 17 amino acids. The CDR3 DNA reads TGTGCCAGTAGTAAGCTAGCGGGAGGGTTAAACAACAATGAGCAGTTCTTC. It yields the protein CASSKLAGGLNNNEQFF.

The chain couples TRBV6-2 or TRBV6-3 to TRBJ2-1, with 13 positions matching TRBD2. Losses at the gene ends were 2 bases for V and 8 bases for J; bases not matched to a gene: 6. Germline-derived CDR1 and CDR2 are MNHEY and SVGEGT. This CDR3 region has 16 residues. In nucleotides, the CDR3 is TGTGCCAGCAGTTACGGTTCGACTAGCGGGGGGCATGAGCAGTTCTTC. Its protein is CASSYGSTSGGHEQFF.

This chain connects TRBV6-5 to TRBJ2-5; D may be TRBD1 or TRBD2 (5 bases each). The CDR3 length is 14 residues. CDR1 is MNHEY and CDR2 is SVGAGI in the germline V gene. With 0 bases removed from V and 9 bases from J, the gap between germline ends came to 14 bases. CDR3 sequence (DNA): TGTGCCAGCAGTTACTCGAGCAGGGTGGGGGCCCAGTACTTC. Its protein product is CASSYSSRVGAQYF.

This clone was detected only once. This chain joins TRBV3-1 (or the pseudogene TRBV3-2) and TRBJ1-1; D not certain. Germline lookup yields CDR1 LGHDT and CDR2 YNNKEL (reference sequence). The CDR3 covers 12 residues. V was cut by 4 bases and J by 7 bases, with 10 bases left in between. In DNA, the CDR3 is TGTGCCAGCAGCCCCATAGACATTGAAGCTTTCTTT. Its protein is CASSPIDIEAFF.

This chain connects TRBV27 to TRBJ2-1, with D perhaps matching TRBD1 (5 bases). V was trimmed by 8 bases and J by 5 bases, leaving 16 bases between them. Germline lookup yields CDR1 MNHEY and CDR2 SMNVEV (reference sequence). The CDR3 length is 14 residues. The CDR3, as DNA: TGTGCCAGCGGGGCCCGGTTGGGGAACAATGAGCAGTTCTTC. Amino acid sequence: CASGARLGNNEQFF.

V gene TRBV5-8 combines with J gene TRBJ2-7; 8 positions agree with TRBD2. CDR3 length: 15 amino acids. Germline CDR1 SGHTS, CDR2 YDEGEE. Unmatched junction bases numbered 7, after V lost 2 bases and J lost 3 bases. CDR3 nucleotide sequence: TGTGCCAGCAGCTTAAGGTTAGCGGGAAGCTACGAGCAGTACTTC. The encoded protein is CASSLRLAGSYEQYF.

This chain uses TRBV4-1 with TRBJ1-1; TRBD1 agrees at 7 bases. Germline loops: CDR1 MGHRA, CDR2 YSYEKL. The CDR3 length is 16 residues. Trimming at V came to 0 bases and at J to 0 bases, leaving 4 bases not matched to a gene. The CDR3 reads CASSQEGTAMNTEAFF. The DNA for the CDR3 is TGCGCCAGCAGCCAAGAGGGGACAGCCATGAACACTGAAGCTTTCTTT.

This chain uses TRBV7-8 with TRBJ1-5, with D hard to call. CDR1 and CDR2 (germline): SGHVS, FQNEAQ. V shed 2 bases and J shed 5 bases, with 16 bases lying between them. CDR3 size: 16 residues. CDR3 protein: CASSLSRVQAHQPQHF. CDR3 nucleotide sequence: TGTGCCAGCAGCTTAAGTCGGGTCCAGGCCCATCAGCCCCAGCATTTT.

The chain recombines TRBV28 with TRBJ2-3, with 9 bases matching TRBD2. The CDR3 length is 16 residues. Trimming removed 2 bases from V and 0 bases from J; junction bases left unmatched: 3. Germline assignment: CDR1 MDHEN and CDR2 SYDVKM. The CDR3 spells CASSLALAGSTDTQYF. CDR3 sequence (DNA): TGTGCCAGCAGTTTAGCTCTAGCGGGAAGCACAGATACGCAGTATTTT.

The rearrangement links TRBV7-9 to TRBJ2-7, with a possible D match to TRBD2 (6 bases). The germline V gene has CDR1 SEHNR and CDR2 FQNEAQ (reference sequence). This CDR3 is built from 14 residues. The V and J ends lost 5 bases and 3 bases respectively, with 14 bases between them. CDR3 in DNA: TGTGCCAGCAGCGGGGGGACGCAGTTCTACGAGCAGTACTTC. It translates to CASSGGTQFYEQYF.

The rearrangement uses TRBV9 and TRBJ2-6; the D gene is possibly TRBD1 (5 bases). The CDR3 contains 16 residues. V was shortened by 0 bases and J by 4 bases, with 11 bases between the two germline ends. Germline lookup yields CDR1 SGDLS and CDR2 YYNGEE. DNA for the CDR3: TGTGCCAGCAGCGTAGTAAGGGGTTCAGGGGCCAACGTCCTGACTTTC. It yields the protein CASSVVRGSGANVLTF.

The rearrangement links TRBV14 to TRBJ1-4; D unclear. The germline CDR1 and CDR2 sequences are SGHDN and FVKESK. This CDR3 has 14 residues. Between the trimmed V and J ends, which lost 2 bases and 8 bases, there was a span of 12 bases. The CDR3 is CASSQIGEGEKLFF. CDR3 DNA sequence: TGTGCCAGCAGCCAAATCGGGGAAGGGGAAAAACTGTTTTTT.

The chain couples TRBV30 to TRBJ1-1, with TRBD1 matching 8 bases. The CDR3 runs to 14 residues. From germline, CDR1 is GTSNPN and CDR2 SVGIG (reference sequence). Trimming took 2 bases from V and 7 from J; bases not matched to a gene: 9. In DNA, the CDR3 is TGTGCCTGGAGTCCAGACAGGGGAGGGAATGAAGCTTTCTTT. This codes for CAWSPDRGGNEAFF.

This sequence joins TRBV6-6 and TRBJ2-1, with 9 positions matching TRBD2. This CDR3 is 15 amino acids long. Germline V gene data show CDR1 as MNHNY and CDR2 as SVGAGI (reference sequence). Trimming cost V 8 bases and J 4 bases; bases outside gene matches: 9. The CDR3 DNA reads TGTGCCAGCGGACCCCCTAGCGGGACATACAATGAGCAGTTCTTC. Residues: CASGPPSGTYNEQFF.

The chain couples TRBV10-3 to TRBJ2-7, with D tentatively TRBD2 (5 bases). Per the germline V gene, CDR1 is ENHRY and CDR2 is SYGVKD. Deletions cut 0 bases from V and 3 bases from J, with 9 bases between. The length of the CDR3 is 14 residues. The CDR3 region is CAISESERSYEQYF. CDR3 in DNA: TGTGCCATCAGTGAGTCTGAGCGGAGCTACGAGCAGTACTTC.

The chain uses TRBV7-9 and TRBJ1-4; 11 nucleotides line up with TRBD1. Trimming took 1 base from V and 8 from J; bases not matched to a gene: 6. Germline assignment: CDR1 SEHNR and CDR2 FQNEAQ (reference sequence). The CDR3 contains 16 residues. DNA for the CDR3: TGTGCCAGCAGCTTAGGGGACAGGGGGTTTTGGGAAAAACTGTTTTTT. It encodes CASSLGDRGFWEKLFF.

This clone is a singleton in its sample. This chain joins TRBV4-1 and TRBJ2-5; 8 nucleotides agree with TRBD2. Germline lookup yields CDR1 MGHRA and CDR2 YSYEKL. The CDR3 runs to 16 residues. Germline trimming cut 1 base from V and 4 bases from J; bases unmatched to any gene: 8. The CDR3 loop is CASSQVPTGGVETQYF. In DNA form, the CDR3 reads TGCGCCAGCAGCCAAGTCCCAACGGGAGGGGTAGAGACCCAGTACTTC.

The chain combines TRBV29-1 with TRBJ1-1, with unresolved D. The V gene's germline CDR1 is SQVTM and CDR2 ANQGSEA. The CDR3 contains 14 residues. V lost 3 bases to trimming and J lost 7 bases, with 18 bases between them. CDR3 nucleotide sequence: TGCAGCGTTGAGGTTCTGAAGGTGACGGGTGAAGCTTTCTTT. It translates to CSVEVLKVTGEAFF.

The J gene is TRBJ1-1, the V gene TRBV9; no reliable D call. Trimming shortened V by 0 bases and J by 2 bases, and 11 bases separated the two germline ends. The length of the CDR3 is 15 residues. Per germline, CDR1 SGDLS and CDR2 YYNGEE. The CDR3 DNA follows: TGTGCCAGCAGCGTAGGTAGGGCAAGAAACACTGAAGCTTTCTTT. Translating gives CASSVGRARNTEAFF.

The gene calls are TRBV29-1 and TRBJ1-5; no clear D. This CDR3 spans 13 amino acids. The V gene's germline CDR1 is SQVTM and CDR2 ANQGSEA. Between the trimmed V and J ends, which lost 5 bases and 1 base, there was a span of 9 bases. DNA for the CDR3: TGCAGCGTTCAGCAGGCAAGCAATCAGCCCCAGCATTTT. It yields the protein CSVQQASNQPQHF.

The CDR3 coding sequence is TGTGCCAGCAGCTTAGGGGCGGGGGCAGAACAGCCCCAGCATTTT. Its translation is CASSLGAGAEQPQHF. The chain combines TRBV7-8 with TRBJ1-5, with D possibly being TRBD1 (6 bases). The CDR3 sequence is 15 residues long. Deletions cut 1 base from V and 7 bases from J, with 14 bases between. CDR1 is SGHVS and CDR2 is FQNEAQ in the germline V gene. The whole variable domain, remainder taken from reference TRBV7-8 and TRBJ1-5, is GAGVSQSPRYKVAKRGQDVALRCDPISGHVSLFWYQQALGQGPEFLTYFQNEAQLDKSGLPSDRFFAERPEGSVSTLKIQRTQQEDSAVYLCASSLGAGAEQPQHFGDGTRLSIL.

The CDR3 sequence is CASSLWGSNTEAFF. The CDR3 nucleotides read TGTGCCAGCAGTTTATGGGGGTCGAACACTGAAGCTTTCTTT. This rearrangement joins TRBV27 to TRBJ1-1, with TRBD1 as a possible D gene (5 bases). The CDR3 sequence is 14 residues long. CDR1 MNHEY and CDR2 SMNVEV come from the germline V gene (reference sequence). V lost 1 base, J lost 1 base, and 7 bases lay in between.

The V call is TRBV6-2 or TRBV6-3, the J call TRBJ2-5, with D uncertain. Germline lookup yields CDR1 MNHEY and CDR2 SVGEGT. CDR3 size: 15 residues. V lost 2 bases and J lost 4, with 14 bases in between. Here the CDR3 DNA reads TGTGCCAGCAGTTACGCTAGTCGAGGTGGAGAGACCCAGTACTTC. Translating it yields CASSYASRGGETQYF.

The V gene is TRBV5-1, the J gene TRBJ2-1; 9 bases are a match to TRBD2. J lost 16 bases, V lost 0 bases, and 8 bases had no gene match. This CDR3 spans 13 amino acids. The V gene's germline CDR1 is SGHRS and CDR2 YFSETQ. CDR3 sequence: CASSLEGGGALFF. DNA for the CDR3: TGCGCCAGCAGCTTGGAGGGCGGGGGGGCACTCTTCTTC.

The chain joins TRBV10-3 to TRBJ2-5; possible D gene TRBD2, 6 bases. There are 16 residues in the CDR3. The V gene's germline CDR1 is ENHRY and CDR2 SYGVKD. Deletions cut 4 bases from V and 2 bases from J, with 17 bases between. Written as DNA, the CDR3 is TGTGCCATCAGTGGTCGGGCGGGAAGAACTCAAGAGACCCAGTACTTC. This sequence encodes CAISGRAGRTQETQYF.

The V call is TRBV11-3, the J call TRBJ2-1, with 8 bases fitting TRBD2. With 2 bases clipped from V and 0 bases from J, the junction kept 0 bases outside the gene matches. Germline assignment: CDR1 SGHNT and CDR2 YENEEA. This CDR3 is 15 amino acids long. CDR3 sequence: CASSLSGSSYNEQFF. CDR3 DNA sequence: TGTGCCAGCAGCTTAAGCGGGAGCTCCTACAATGAGCAGTTCTTC.

Here the CDR3 reads CASRRGTGISGANVLTF. For the CDR3, the DNA is TGTGCCAGCAGGCGAGGGACAGGGATCTCTGGGGCCAACGTCCTGACTTTC. The chain has TRBV9 and TRBJ2-6; 9 nucleotides agree with TRBD1. V trimming: 5 bases; J trimming: 0 bases; junction bases outside the gene matches: 6. CDR3 length equals 17 residues. Germline V gives CDR1 SGDLS, CDR2 YYNGEE. The full variable domain, completed using reference TRBV9 and TRBJ2-6, is DSGVTQTPKHLITATGQRVTLRCSPRSGDLSVYWYQQSLDQGLQFLIQYYNGEERAKGNILERFSAQQFPDLHSELNLSSLELGDSALYFCASRRGTGISGANVLTFGAGSRLTVL.

This rearrangement joins TRBV19 to TRBJ2-7, with D possibly being TRBD2 (5 bases). The CDR3 extends over 13 amino acids. Germline V gene data show CDR1 as LNHDA and CDR2 as SQIVND (reference sequence). V was clipped by 6 bases and J by 4 bases, with 13 bases between them. CDR3 residues: CASRSPGKYEQYF. CDR3 nucleotides: TGTGCCAGTAGATCCCCGGGGAAATACGAGCAGTACTTC.

V and J are TRBV11-2 and TRBJ2-3; 8 bases align to TRBD2. V lost 3 bases, J lost 5 bases, and 10 bases stayed unmatched. Germline loops: CDR1 SGHAT, CDR2 FQNNGV. This CDR3 spans 16 amino acids. CDR3 amino acids: CASSFLPSGSGDTQYF. The CDR3 DNA is TGTGCCAGCAGCTTCTTGCCCAGCGGGAGTGGAGATACGCAGTATTTT.